These 23 T cell receptor beta chains were sequenced from one sample in a study of identical twins. TCRdb used MiXCR to reprocess the 5' RACE reads, holding one entry per CDR3 protein. The sample includes some 260,000 distinct CDR3 sequences, roughly an eighth of them seen just once. The sequencing input was memory (CD45RO+) T cells sorted from blood. Receptor source: a young woman in good health.

This clonotype came up a few times. The DNA of the CDR3 is TGTGCCAGCTCACCGGACAGTAATAGCAATCAGCCCCAGCATTTT. Translation: CASSPDSNSNQPQHF. This sequence joins TRBV18 and TRBJ1-5; D possibly corresponds to TRBD1 (6 bases). The V gene's germline CDR1 is KGHSH and CDR2 LQKENI. V lost 3 bases and J 0 bases, leaving 9 bases between the germline ends. The CDR3 covers 15 residues. Full variable domain (missing parts from reference TRBV18 and TRBJ1-5): NAGVMQNPRHLVRRRGQEARLRCSPMKGHSHVYWYRQLPEEGLKFMVYLQKENIIDESGMPKERFSAEFPKEGPSILRIQQVVRGDSAAYFCASSPDSNSNQPQHFGDGTRLSIL.

V and J are TRBV3-1 and TRBJ2-2; D gene unclear. Trimming took off 4 bases at V and 0 bases at J, with 9 bases between the two ends. The germline V gene encodes CDR1 LGHDT and CDR2 YNNKEL (reference sequence). CDR3 length: 15 amino acids. Here the CDR3 reads CASSRFDSNTGELFF. CDR3 coding DNA: TGTGCCAGCAGCCGCTTTGATTCGAACACCGGGGAGCTGTTTTTT.

With regard to this clonotype: A much larger clone differs from this one at a single base, so this may be a read error. The chain carries TRBV20-1 and TRBJ2-4; D is tentatively TRBD1 or TRBD2 (5 bases each). The CDR3 has 17 residues. The V gene's germline CDR1 is DFQATT and CDR2 SNEGSKA (reference sequence). CDR3 DNA sequence: TGCTGTGCTAGAGATTTAAACAGCGTAGAGGGGTTGGGCATTCAGTACTTC. Translating it yields CCARDLNSVEGLGIQYF.

This clonotype showed up just once. V is TRBV5-1 and J is TRBJ2-5, with TRBD2 matching 7 bases. CDR1 and CDR2 (germline): SGHRS, YFSETQ. The length of the CDR3 is 13 residues. The J segment lost 3 bases and the V segment lost 5 bases, leaving 4 bases of the junction unmatched. The CDR3 bases are TGCGCCAGCAGTAAGGCGGGGGAAGAGACCCAGTACTTC. As protein: CASSKAGEETQYF.

The gene calls are TRBV20-1 and TRBJ1-5, with D possibly matching TRBD1 (5 bases). Germline V gene data show CDR1 as DFQATT and CDR2 as SNEGSKA (reference sequence). Trimming took 6 bases from V and 7 from J, leaving 19 bases between them. The CDR3 extends over 14 amino acids. The CDR3, as DNA: TGCAGTGCCTCTGGGCGGCGGGACCGACAGCCCCAGCATTTT. It is translated as CSASGRRDRQPQHF.

The chain joins TRBV20-1 to TRBJ1-4; possible D gene TRBD1, 5 bases. The CDR3 is 14 amino acids. Germline values: CDR1 DFQATT, CDR2 SNEGSKA (reference sequence). The V gene lost 1 base and the J gene lost 3 bases, with 9 bases spanning the gap. CDR3 DNA sequence: TGCAGTGCTAGAGGTGGGGGTGCTAATGAAAAACTGTTTTTT. Encoded protein: CSARGGGANEKLFF.

Here the CDR3 DNA reads TGTGCCAGCAGCGCGCACGGGGGTAACTATGGCTACACCTTC. Amino acid sequence: CASSAHGGNYGYTF. The rearrangement joins TRBV9 to TRBJ1-2; D possibly corresponds to TRBD1 (5 bases). The germline gives CDR1 SGDLS, CDR2 YYNGEE. V lost 3 bases, J lost 1 base, and 10 bases lay in between. CDR3 length equals 14 residues.

This clonotype was seen only a few times. This chain uses TRBV11-3 with TRBJ2-1; D perhaps matches TRBD2 (6 bases). Trimming took off 5 bases at V and 9 bases at J, with 14 bases between the two ends. This CDR3 contains 13 residues. Germline CDR1 reads SGHNT; CDR2 reads YENEEA. This CDR3 reads CASSPTTSGEQFF. The CDR3 region has the DNA TGTGCCAGCAGCCCTACGACTAGTGGTGAGCAGTTCTTC.

This clonotype was seen more than once but under ten times. This chain joins TRBV20-1 and TRBJ1-2; a weak D match, TRBD1 (5 bases). CDR3 length: 13 residues. V shed 3 bases and J shed 1 base, with 9 bases lying between them. Germline V gene sequence: CDR1 DFQATT, CDR2 SNEGSKA (reference sequence). The CDR3 spells CSARGGSNYGYTF. As DNA, the CDR3 is TGCAGTGCTAGGGGGGGGAGTAACTATGGCTACACCTTC.

Details on this clonotype: This may be a read error: a much more frequent sequence differs by one nucleotide. J is TRBJ2-4 and V is TRBV5-5, with D unresolved. The CDR3 covers 13 residues. The germline gives CDR1 SGHKS, CDR2 YYEKEE (reference sequence). The CDR3 loop reads CTSSLLAKNIQYF. Written as DNA, the CDR3 is TGTACCAGCAGCTTACTAGCCAAAAACATTCAGTACTTC.

The gene calls are TRBV20-1 and TRBJ2-7; 7 bases line up with TRBD2. The CDR3 spans 16 residues. Germline V CDR1 and CDR2: DFQATT, SNEGSKA (reference sequence). Trimming cost V 7 bases and J 0 bases; bases outside gene matches: 15. This CDR3 is CSVPPLEGGSSYEQYF. The CDR3 DNA reads TGCAGTGTTCCCCCTTTGGAGGGAGGGTCCTCCTACGAGCAGTACTTC.

The chain has TRBV5-8 and TRBJ2-5; D is unclear. CDR3 length: 13 residues. The germline V and J ends were trimmed by 1 base and 2 bases, with 6 bases remaining between them. Per the germline V gene, CDR1 is SGHTS and CDR2 is YDEGEE. CDR3 protein: CASSLMLQETQYF. CDR3 DNA sequence: TGTGCCAGCAGCTTGATGCTACAAGAGACCCAGTACTTC.

This clonotype was picked up many times. This chain links TRBV20-1 with TRBJ2-7; D might be TRBD2 (6 bases). V was shortened by 5 bases and J by 0 bases, with 14 bases between the two germline ends. The germline gives CDR1 DFQATT, CDR2 SNEGSKA (reference sequence). The CDR3 covers 14 residues. The CDR3, as DNA: TGCAGTGCTGCAAGCGGGTCGAGCTCCTACGAGCAGTACTTC. Translated, it gives CSAASGSSSYEQYF.

This clonotype was observed many times. The chain couples TRBV12-5 to TRBJ2-1; D gene unclear. The germline V and J ends were trimmed by 6 bases and 10 bases, with 13 bases remaining between them. This CDR3 is 12 amino acids long. The V gene's germline CDR1 is LGHNT and CDR2 FRNRAP. CDR3 in DNA: TGTGCTAGTGGACTGGGCCCCCTGGAGCAGTTCTTC. It translates to CASGLGPLEQFF.

This clonotype was picked up a small number of times. V is TRBV3-1 and J is TRBJ2-7, with D possibly being TRBD2 (6 bases). Germline CDR1 is LGHDT and CDR2 is YNNKEL (reference sequence). The CDR3 totals 15 residues. V lost 5 bases and J lost 2, with 16 bases in between. In DNA, the CDR3 is TGTGCCAGCAGCGACGCGGGACCCGGGACCTACGAGCAGTACTTC. It is translated as CASSDAGPGTYEQYF.

J is TRBJ2-7 and V is TRBV7-2; the D gene is possibly TRBD2 (5 bases). This CDR3 contains 13 residues. Germline V gene lookup returns CDR1 SGHTA and CDR2 FQGNSA. Deletions cut 3 bases from V and 2 bases from J, with 8 bases between. Here the CDR3 reads CASSLFGAYEQYF. CDR3 nucleotides: TGTGCCAGCAGCTTGTTCGGGGCCTACGAGCAGTACTTC.

This clonotype turned up a few times. The chain employs TRBV20-1 and TRBJ1-6; D remains unclear. There are 14 residues in the CDR3. Per the germline V gene, CDR1 is DFQATT and CDR2 is SNEGSKA (reference sequence). The V end was cut by 3 bases, the J end by 10 bases, with 16 bases between. DNA for the CDR3: TGCAGTGCTAGGCGGGCCAGTGTCGGGTCACCCCTCCACTTT. It is translated as CSARRASVGSPLHF.

This clonotype came up a few times. The chain uses TRBV20-1 and TRBJ2-3; 14 positions match TRBD2. The CDR3 is 18 amino acids. CDR1 DFQATT and CDR2 SNEGSKA come from the germline V gene (reference sequence). With 1 base clipped from V and 0 bases from J, the junction kept 6 bases outside the gene matches. The CDR3: CSARGPTSGGASTDTQYF. CDR3 bases: TGCAGTGCTAGAGGGCCGACTAGCGGGGGGGCGAGCACAGATACGCAGTATTTT.

This clonotype was seen repeatedly, ten times or more. V usage is TRBV28 and J usage is TRBJ2-7, with D perhaps TRBD2 (6 bases). Per germline, CDR1 MDHEN and CDR2 SYDVKM. The V and J ends lost 6 bases and 1 base respectively, with 25 bases between them. This CDR3 spans 18 amino acids. CDR3: CASSLPERARTKSYEQYF. For the CDR3, the DNA is TGTGCCAGCAGCCTACCGGAACGCGCCCGGACTAAATCCTACGAGCAGTACTTC.

Only a few counts were recorded for this clonotype. The chain combines TRBV29-1 with TRBJ2-7; a weak D match, TRBD1 (8 bases). Trimming removed 4 bases at V and 5 bases at J, with 12 bases between. This CDR3 is built from 12 residues. The V gene's germline CDR1 is SQVTM and CDR2 ANQGSEA. DNA for the CDR3: TGCAGCGTTGGACAGGGGAGGGACGAGCAGTACTTC. It codes for CSVGQGRDEQYF.

This clonotype was counted between two and nine times. V and J are TRBV11-3 and TRBJ2-1, with 7 bases matching TRBD2. Losses at the gene ends were 2 bases for V and 5 bases for J; bases not matched to a gene: 6. Germline CDR1 SGHNT, CDR2 YENEEA. This CDR3 has 15 residues. The CDR3 DNA follows: TGTGCCAGCAGCTTAACCCCGGGAGGCAACAATGAGCAGTTCTTC. This sequence encodes CASSLTPGGNNEQFF.

This clonotype was picked up a small number of times. The chain uses TRBV20-1 and TRBJ1-2, with D possibly TRBD1 on 5 matching bases. Trimming took 0 bases from V and 0 from J, leaving 17 bases between them. CDR1 is DFQATT, CDR2 SNEGSKA, per germline (reference sequence). The CDR3 totals 17 residues. CDR3 sequence (DNA): TGCAGTGCTAGAGATCTGGGAGGGGAGTCCCCTAACTATGGCTACACCTTC. This sequence encodes CSARDLGGESPNYGYTF.

Only a few counts were recorded for this clonotype. The rearrangement uses TRBV6-1 and TRBJ1-6; D is unclear. Per the germline V gene, CDR1 is MNHNS and CDR2 is SASEGT. V was pared by 6 bases and J by 6 bases, with 12 bases between. The CDR3 runs 14 residues. The CDR3 here is CASRPDGRNSPLHF. In nucleotides, the CDR3 is TGTGCCAGCAGACCGGACGGACGTAATTCACCCCTCCACTTT.